This note documents a single TCR beta chain sequence. Its binding antigen is unknown. Qualities for individual bases were not recorded, and no much larger clone is one base off. Library creation used 5' RACE. The sample was run on an Illumina HiSeq 2500. A second PCR of roughly 7 to 11 cycles was performed with a sample-barcoded 5' primer and a J-beta primer mix. A unique molecular identifier was introduced onto each TCR beta cDNA molecule by a template-switch 5' adaptor carrying 12 random nucleotides. Each sample yielded at least 2.5 million CDR3-containing paired-end reads. The Mint cDNA synthesis kit, primed by a TRBC-specific oligonucleotide, was used to synthesize first-strand cDNA from all RNA. Following uracil-DNA glycosylase treatment, all cDNA underwent a first 18-cycle PCR with the universal primers M1SS and BC2_uni_R. The paper's data handling went like this. Each sample was normalized by randomly selecting 1 million high-quality reads, each carrying a distinct molecular identifier. Reads with shared molecular identifiers were discarded instead of being binned into consensus sequences. MiTCR, with a Q25 quality threshold and the strictest error-elimination algorithm, was used for CDR3 identification, clonotype clustering and error correction. A nonparametric unseen species model with Euler transformation was used to estimate lower-bound total TCR beta diversity. TCRdb reworked the public reads: Q25 trimming with fastp, MiXCR clone assembly, productive beta chains retained. Rows matching on CDR3 protein sequence are summarized as one entry with the most common DNA and genes. TCRdb's processing, not the authors', yielded these V and J calls. The table for this sample lists 700,000 to 900,000 distinct CDR3 sequences; around half of them were counted only once. The top ten hold approximately 40% of the sample.

The CDR3 goes from the cysteine to the phenylalanine over 17 residues. The DNA shown is the 51-base CDR3, in frame from base 1. Trimming at the junction amounts to 1 base on V and 1 base on J, and the germline ends lie 17 bases apart. According to the germline V gene (reference sequence), CDR1 reads SGHKS and CDR2 reads YYEKEE. This sample is part of a study of blood T cells in healthy people across ages (dated by TCRdb to about 2015). About the study as a whole: Template switching captured roughly one uniquely barcoded TCR beta cDNA molecule per two T cells in model experiments. Two additional independent replicas of 1 million unique cDNA reads from the same blood draw were analyzed for two donors (one aged 18 to 30 and one aged 80 or older). To avoid experimental bias, donors of different ages were randomly spread across the sequencing lanes. To track age-related changes in TCR beta repertoire diversity, the study relied on deep sequencing normalized with unique cDNA molecular identifiers. The donors were divided into four age groups: young (average roughly 15 years), middle-aged (about 41), aged (roughly 66) and long-lived (more than 75).

Donors were 39 systemically healthy Caucasian individuals from Russia aged about 6 to 100 years. Each donor gave around 9.8 milliliters of peripheral blood, collected into EDTA-treated Vacutainer tubes. Ficoll-Paque density-gradient centrifugation was used to isolate PBMCs, with at least 7 million obtained per sample. Trizol reagent was used to extract total RNA from PBMCs, with at least 6 micrograms per sample. The percentages of naive CD45RAhigh/CD27high T cells were determined by flow cytometry on a PBMC aliquot from every donor. What the authors observed across the whole study: Observed TCR beta diversity per million T cells fell roughly linearly with age, and a significant reduction was already apparent by age approximately 40. Estimates of total diversity based on one million sequenced T cells were regarded as lower bounds and as underestimates. A strong correlation was found between observed TCR beta diversity and the percentage of naive T cells measured by flow cytometry. The long-lived group showed more naive CD4+ T cells, fewer expanded clones and increased TCR diversity than the aged group, suggesting age selection. Because profiling used bulk unsorted PBMCs, naive and antigen-experienced compartments could not be compared conclusively. Because donor CMV infection status was unknown, age-related changes in expanded clonotypes were potentially confounded.

This TCR came from an elderly man in good health. The chain uses TRBV5-5 and TRBJ1-2, with the D gene not confidently named. The sample taken for sequencing was blood. The encoded CDR3 is CASSLSMAAGINYGYTF. The DNA sequence is given as TGTGCCAGCAGCTTGTCCATGGCGGCGGGGATTAACTATGGCTACACCTTC.